This T cell receptor beta chain originates from a study of blood T cell repertoires in COVID-19 (TCRdb year 2020). For the study in its entirety: Samples from collaborators originated in the United States, Italy and Spain and spanned both the acute and convalescent phases of COVID-19. The prospective study material was composed of cDNA or gDNA derived from T cells, B-cell-depleted T cells, or PBMCs. Subjects who had been exposed to COVID-19, were actively infected with it, or had recovered from it provided the deeply sampled blood TCRbeta repertoires that made up the dataset. A freely available public database, intended as a resource for researchers studying the immune response to SARS-CoV-2, is where the repertoires were released. The samples were drawn from the first 160 participants of the ongoing ImmuneRACE study and from 950 to 1,500 subjects provided by 6 global collaborators. Nearly every sample came with metadata listing a de-identified subject ID, COVID-19 status, age in years and sex. Where HLA class I and class II types were available, the types were taken from metadata supplied by the sample provider, not from assay-based typing. Broader findings and caveats from the paper: The amount of clinical and demographic metadata varied by source and participant and was provided uncurated.

Whole blood was collected in K2EDTA tubes by collaborating institutions according to the institutions' own protocols. For TCRbeta analysis, collaborator samples were shipped as frozen whole blood, as isolated PBMCs, or as DNA extracted from either sample type. A word on this clone: Its target antigen remains unknown. Base qualities are not recorded, but no much larger clone differs from it by a single base.

TCRbeta CDR3 regions were amplified from genomic DNA using the immunoSEQ Assay, a bias-controlled multiplex PCR. On the authors' methods: The number of nucleated cells in each sample was estimated by amplification of reference gene primers within the assay. To quantify the absolute abundance of each unique TCRbeta CDR3 rearrangement, sequence reads were collapsed and filtered. For each sample, productive Simpson clonality was calculated as the square root of Simpson's diversity index over productive rearrangements. Drawn from immuneACCESS, this table holds only the in-frame rearrangements with V and J called that TCRdb kept. Clones are partly lost; checked studies trace under half to an unresolved V gene and leave the rest unexplained. D and trimming were read from the DNA, whereas the V and J calls and clone size are those reported in that table. Here the sample has some 200,000 clones; 80% to 90% occur a single time. The top ten hold 7.6% of the sample.

CDR3 length: 12 amino acids, cysteine to phenylalanine. Solely the CDR3 DNA is kept, with 36 bases framed from the first base. The germline V gene (reference sequence) supplies CDR1 SEHNR and CDR2 FQNEAQ. The V end loses 3 bases and the J end loses 10 bases, and a stretch of 10 bases separates them. The source is a woman aged 50 to 60 with active or convalescent COVID-19. Sequenced: peripheral blood. The chain is encoded by TRBV7-9 joined to TRBJ1-5; the D gene is unclear. In nucleotides, the sequence is TGTGCCAGCAGCTTCACCCTAGGACCCCAGCATTTT. Translation gives CASSFTLGPQHF. Supplemented by the reference TRBV7-9 and TRBJ1-5 proteins around the CDR3, the complete variable domain is DTGVSQNPRHKITKRGQNVTFRCDPISEHNRLYWYRQTLGQGPEFLTYFQNEAQLEKSRLLSDRFSAERPKGSFSTLEIQRTEQGDSAMYLCASSFTLGPQHFGDGTRLSIL.